The clone carrying this TCR beta chain has just a few counts. Its antigen is unknown. This sample stems from a study of PD-1 blockade in mismatch repair-deficient tumors. Study summary: Patients had fewer than 15 mismatch repair-deficient cancer types and were previously treated and progressing. General observations from the study: Rapid post-treatment expansion, then contraction, generally preceding radiologic response, marked tumor-resident clones.

This CDR3 comprises 15 residues. Germline loops: CDR1 KGHSH, CDR2 LQKENI. The V gene end was trimmed by 2 bases and the J gene end by 0 bases; junction bases not matched to a gene: 3. TCRs were sequenced from a few patients responding to pembrolizumab. Produced via immunoSEQ multiplex PCR; TCRdb's table is partial and in-frame only. The sample shows 30,000 to 40,000 clones, about 85% of them seen only once. This chain connects TRBV18 to TRBJ2-7; 8 nucleotides agree with TRBD1. This receptor was taken from an adult with mismatch repair-deficient cancer. The starting material was PBMCs, obtained around 6 weeks after starting pembrolizumab. CDR3 sequence: CASSPVGQGSYEQYF. The CDR3 DNA reads as TGTGCCAGCTCACCAGTCGGACAGGGCTCCTACGAGCAGTACTTC.